This TCR beta chain derives from a study of blood T cell repertoires in COVID-19. Study as a whole: Acute and convalescent COVID-19 specimens originated in the United States, Italy and Spain. Sources were T cells, B-cell-depleted T cells, or PBMCs; the material itself was cDNA or gDNA.

Profiled with immunoSEQ multiplex PCR; TCRdb holds only in-frame clones, not every one. The data contain roughly 280,000 clones, about nine tenths of them singletons. Ages ranged from about 18 to 89 years, with residence in approximately 23 US areas. This CDR3 has 14 residues. The V end lost 3 bases, the J end lost 8 bases, and 14 bases lay between the germline ends. CDR1 is DFQATT, CDR2 SNEGSKA, per germline (reference sequence). The material sequenced was PBMCs or T cells enriched from blood (not recorded which). The sequence was obtained from a woman in her sixties who had recovered from COVID-19. The V call is TRBV20-1, the J call TRBJ1-6; D unclear. The CDR3 sequence: CSASFGVADSPLHF. The CDR3 bases are TGCAGTGCTAGTTTCGGAGTGGCGGATTCACCCCTCCACTTT.